Below are 4 T cell receptor beta chains sequenced from a single sample in a study of T cell changes during pregnancy in multiple sclerosis. Sequencing was performed with immunoSEQ multiplex PCR; in TCRdb, only in-frame clones are kept and a portion is missing. The sample gives under 75,000 clones, approximately 90% of which show up once; roughly 2.7% is in the top ten. Sequences were derived from peripheral blood, sampled in the third trimester of pregnancy. All receptors derive from a female donor in good health, enrolled as a control in a pregnancy study.

The chain uses TRBV5-4 and TRBJ2-7, with TRBD2 matching 13 bases. V lost 4 bases, J lost 1 base, and 8 bases stayed unmatched. The CDR3 contains 17 residues. Germline CDR1 and CDR2: SGHNT and YYREEE (reference sequence). For the CDR3, the DNA is TGTGCCAGCAGCGGATCCGGGACTAGCGGGACTTCCTACGAGCAGTACTTC. It codes for CASSGSGTSGTSYEQYF. The full variable domain, its missing parts supplied by reference TRBV5-4 and TRBJ2-7, is ETGVTQSPTHLIKTRGQQVTLRCSSQSGHNTVSWYQQALGQGPQFIFQYYREEENGRGNFPPRFSGLQFPNYSSELNVNALELDDSALYLCASSGSGTSGTSYEQYFGPGTRLTVT.

The V call is TRBV7-9, the J call TRBJ1-1; D is unresolved. Germline values: CDR1 SEHNR, CDR2 FQNEAQ (reference sequence). The V end was cut by 9 bases, the J end by 3 bases, with 11 bases between. CDR3 size: 12 residues. For the CDR3, the DNA is TGTGCCAGTGCCTTGGCGGACACTGAAGCTTTCTTT. Amino acid sequence: CASALADTEAFF.

This chain joins TRBV5-6 and TRBJ2-7, with 8 nucleotides matching TRBD2. CDR1 SGHDT and CDR2 YYEEEE come from the germline V gene. After removal of 1 base from V and 4 bases from J, the junction contained 7 bases not matched to a gene. The CDR3 totals 15 residues. As DNA, the CDR3 is TGTGCCAGCAGCTTGTTCGGGGGGGCGCTTTACGAGCAGTACTTC. The encoded protein is CASSLFGGALYEQYF. The full variable domain, in which reference TRBV5-6 and TRBJ2-7 provide the parts outside the CDR3, is DAGVTQSPTHLIKTRGQQVTLRCSPKSGHDTVSWYQQALGQGPQFIFQYYEEEERQRGNFPDRFSGHQFPNYSSELNVNALLLGDSALYLCASSLFGGALYEQYFGPGTRLTVT.

CDR3 residues: CASSPQGTGLVEQYF. CDR3 in DNA: TGTGCCAGCAGCCCACAGGGGACAGGGTTGGTCGAGCAGTACTTC. The gene calls are TRBV11-3 and TRBJ2-7; 9 bases match TRBD1. The CDR3 sequence is 15 residues long. V gave up 5 bases and J gave up 6 bases; unmatched junction bases: 11. Germline CDR1 reads SGHNT; CDR2 reads YENEEA.